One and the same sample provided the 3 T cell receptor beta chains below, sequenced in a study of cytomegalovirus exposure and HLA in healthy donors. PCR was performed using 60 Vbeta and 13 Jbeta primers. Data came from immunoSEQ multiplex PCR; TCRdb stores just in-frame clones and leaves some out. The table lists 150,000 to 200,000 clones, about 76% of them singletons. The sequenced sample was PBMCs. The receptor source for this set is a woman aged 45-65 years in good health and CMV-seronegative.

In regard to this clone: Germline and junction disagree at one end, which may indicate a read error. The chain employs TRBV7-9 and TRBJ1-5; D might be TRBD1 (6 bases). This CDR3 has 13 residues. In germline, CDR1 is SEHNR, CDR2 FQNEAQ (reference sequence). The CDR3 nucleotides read TGTTCCAGCAGCTACGGACAGAATCAGCCCCAGCATTTT. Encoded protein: CSSSYGQNQPQHF.

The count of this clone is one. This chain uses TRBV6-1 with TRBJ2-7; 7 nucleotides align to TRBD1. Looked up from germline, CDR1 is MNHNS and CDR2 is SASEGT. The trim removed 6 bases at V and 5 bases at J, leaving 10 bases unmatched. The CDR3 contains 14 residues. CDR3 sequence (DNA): TGTGCCAGCAGCCAGGCCAGGGGGTTGCACGAGCAGTACTTC. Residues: CASSQARGLHEQYF.

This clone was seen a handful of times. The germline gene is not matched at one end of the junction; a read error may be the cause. The CDR3 nucleotides read TGCGCCAGCAGTTTGGGAGGGCTTAATCAGCCCCAGCATTTT. This gives the protein CASSLGGLNQPQHF. This chain joins TRBV5-1 and TRBJ1-5; D not certain. Germline CDR1 SGHRS, CDR2 YFSETQ. The CDR3 extends over 14 amino acids.